Presented here are 8 T cell receptor beta chains from one specimen sequenced in a study of blood T cell repertoires in COVID-19. Profiling relied on immunoSEQ multiplex PCR, and the TCRdb table lists in-frame clones only, not all of them. Among a few hundred thousand clones listed, about nine tenths were seen once. The sample was PBMCs or T cells enriched from blood (not recorded which). Every receptor here comes from a woman aged 40-49 years who had recovered from COVID-19.

The chain employs TRBV10-3 and TRBJ2-2, with D possibly matching TRBD1 (5 bases). The CDR3 is 15 residues long. V lost 2 bases, J lost 4 bases, and 11 bases lay in between. Germline V lookup: CDR1 ENHRY, CDR2 SYGVKD. CDR3 in amino acids: CAISERGAPTGELFF. The CDR3 bases are TGTGCCATCAGTGAGAGGGGCGCCCCCACCGGGGAGCTGTTTTTT.

V usage is TRBV5-6 and J usage is TRBJ2-1, with D maybe TRBD2 (5 bases). Germline lookup yields CDR1 SGHDT and CDR2 YYEEEE. The ends were cut back, 4 bases at V and 4 bases at J, with 12 bases in the middle. The CDR3 spans 14 residues. CDR3 sequence: CASSIGLKYNEQFF. In nucleotides, the CDR3 is TGTGCCAGCAGCATTGGACTTAAGTACAATGAGCAGTTCTTC.

As for this clone: Other DNA sequences of this sample code for an identical CDR3. This chain joins TRBV13 and TRBJ2-7; D unresolved. The CDR3 sequence is 11 residues long. Trimming removed 4 bases from V and 4 bases from J, with 5 bases in between. CDR1 is PRHDT and CDR2 is FYEKMQ in the germline V gene (reference sequence). The CDR3 DNA sequence: TGTGCCAGCAGCTCCTTATACGAGCAGTACTTC. It encodes CASSSLYEQYF.

A single count supports this clone. The chain joins TRBV27 to TRBJ1-1; no definite D call. V shed 7 bases and J shed 8 bases, with 11 bases lying between them. The CDR3 covers 11 residues. Germline CDR1 reads MNHEY; CDR2 reads SMNVEV (reference sequence). CDR3 sequence: CASTLGREAFF. The CDR3 DNA reads as TGTGCCAGCACCCTAGGGAGGGAAGCTTTCTTT.

This chain joins TRBV9 and TRBJ2-6; D perhaps matches TRBD1 (6 bases). CDR3 length: 16 amino acids. Trimming left V 1 base short and J 2 bases short, with 10 bases between. CDR1 and CDR2 from the germline V gene are SGDLS and YYNGEE. The CDR3 coding sequence is TGTGCCAGCAGCGTAACAGGGAATCCTGGGGCCAACGTCCTGACTTTC. This translates into CASSVTGNPGANVLTF.

The CDR3 DNA follows: TGTGCCACCTACAGGGGTGTTGGCACTGAAGCTTTCTTT. Translating gives CATYRGVGTEAFF. The chain recombines TRBV19 with TRBJ1-1; the match to TRBD1 covers 7 bases. CDR3 length: 13 amino acids. Germline loops: CDR1 LNHDA, CDR2 SQIVND (reference sequence). V shed 10 bases and J 4 bases; nucleotides not matched to a gene: 9.

The chain couples TRBV19 to TRBJ1-5; D perhaps matches TRBD1 (5 bases). The CDR3 contains 16 residues. V lost 2 bases, J lost 6 bases, and 17 bases lay in between. CDR1 and CDR2 (germline): LNHDA, SQIVND (reference sequence). In DNA, the CDR3 is TGTGCCAGTAGTATACATTCCTGGCAGGGAAGTCAGCCCCAGCATTTT. Residues: CASSIHSWQGSQPQHF. The complete variable domain, with remaining parts taken from reference TRBV19 and TRBJ1-5, reads DGGITQSPKYLFRKEGQNVTLSCEQNLNHDAMYWYRQDPGQGLRLIYYSQIVNDFQKGDIAEGYSVSREKKESFPLTVTSAQKNPTAFYLCASSIHSWQGSQPQHFGDGTRLSIL.

The chain has TRBV7-2 and TRBJ2-7; 11 bases map to TRBD1. V lost 4 bases and J lost 3; bases outside the gene matches: 5. The CDR3 extends over 15 amino acids. Germline-derived CDR1 and CDR2 are SGHTA and FQGNSA. The DNA of the CDR3 is TGTGCCAGCAGCTCCGAGGGGACAGGGGGCTACGAGCAGTACTTC. Amino acids: CASSSEGTGGYEQYF.